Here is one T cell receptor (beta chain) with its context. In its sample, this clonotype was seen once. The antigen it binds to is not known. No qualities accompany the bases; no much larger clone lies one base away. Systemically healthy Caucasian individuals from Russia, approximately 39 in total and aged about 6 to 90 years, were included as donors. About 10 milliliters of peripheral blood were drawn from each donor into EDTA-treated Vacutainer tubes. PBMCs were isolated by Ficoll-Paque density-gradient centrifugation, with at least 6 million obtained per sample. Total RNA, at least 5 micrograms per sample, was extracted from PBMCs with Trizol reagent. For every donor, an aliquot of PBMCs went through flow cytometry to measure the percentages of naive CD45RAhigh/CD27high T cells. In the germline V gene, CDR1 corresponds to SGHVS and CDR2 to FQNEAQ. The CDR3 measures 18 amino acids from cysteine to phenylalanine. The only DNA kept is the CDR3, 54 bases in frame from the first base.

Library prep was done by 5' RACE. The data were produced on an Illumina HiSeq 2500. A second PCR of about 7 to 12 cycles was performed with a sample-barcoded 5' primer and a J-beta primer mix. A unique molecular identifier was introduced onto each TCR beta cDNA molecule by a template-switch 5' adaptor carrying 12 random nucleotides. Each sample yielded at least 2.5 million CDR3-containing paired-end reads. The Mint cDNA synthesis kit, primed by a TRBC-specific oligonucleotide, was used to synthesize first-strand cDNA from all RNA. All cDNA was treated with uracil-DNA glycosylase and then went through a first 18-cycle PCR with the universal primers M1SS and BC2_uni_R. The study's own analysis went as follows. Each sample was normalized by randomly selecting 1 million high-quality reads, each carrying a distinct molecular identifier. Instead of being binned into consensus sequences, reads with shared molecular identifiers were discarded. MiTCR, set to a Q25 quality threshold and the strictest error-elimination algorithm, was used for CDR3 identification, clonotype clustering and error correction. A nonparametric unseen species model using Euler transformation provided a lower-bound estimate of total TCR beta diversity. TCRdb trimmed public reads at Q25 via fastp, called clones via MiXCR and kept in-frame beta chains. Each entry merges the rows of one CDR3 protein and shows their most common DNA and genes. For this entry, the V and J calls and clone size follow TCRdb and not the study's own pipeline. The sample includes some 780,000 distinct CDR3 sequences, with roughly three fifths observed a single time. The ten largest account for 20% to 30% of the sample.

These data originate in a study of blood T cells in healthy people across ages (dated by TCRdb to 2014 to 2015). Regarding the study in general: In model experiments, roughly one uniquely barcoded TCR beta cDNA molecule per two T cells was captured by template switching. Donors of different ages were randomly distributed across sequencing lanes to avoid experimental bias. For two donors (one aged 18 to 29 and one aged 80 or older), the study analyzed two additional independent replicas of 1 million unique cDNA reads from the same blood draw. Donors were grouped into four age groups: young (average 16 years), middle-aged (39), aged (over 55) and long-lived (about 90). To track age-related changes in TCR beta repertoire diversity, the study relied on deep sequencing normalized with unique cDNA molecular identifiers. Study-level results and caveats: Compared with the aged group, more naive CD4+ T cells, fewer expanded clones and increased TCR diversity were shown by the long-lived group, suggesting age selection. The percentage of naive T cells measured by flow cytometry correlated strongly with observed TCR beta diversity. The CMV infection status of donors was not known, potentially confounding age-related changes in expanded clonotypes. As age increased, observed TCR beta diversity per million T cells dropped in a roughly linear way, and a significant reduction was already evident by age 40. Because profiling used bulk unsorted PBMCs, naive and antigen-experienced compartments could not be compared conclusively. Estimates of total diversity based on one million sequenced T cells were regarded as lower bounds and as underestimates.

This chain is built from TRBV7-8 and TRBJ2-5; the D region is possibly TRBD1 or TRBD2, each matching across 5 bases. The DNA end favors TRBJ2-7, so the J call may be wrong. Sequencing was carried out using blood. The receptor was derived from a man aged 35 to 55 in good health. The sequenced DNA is TGTGCCAGCAGCTTATTCAACGTCGTTGGGACGGGGCTCAACGAGCAGTACTTC. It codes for CASSLFNVVGTGLNEQYF.